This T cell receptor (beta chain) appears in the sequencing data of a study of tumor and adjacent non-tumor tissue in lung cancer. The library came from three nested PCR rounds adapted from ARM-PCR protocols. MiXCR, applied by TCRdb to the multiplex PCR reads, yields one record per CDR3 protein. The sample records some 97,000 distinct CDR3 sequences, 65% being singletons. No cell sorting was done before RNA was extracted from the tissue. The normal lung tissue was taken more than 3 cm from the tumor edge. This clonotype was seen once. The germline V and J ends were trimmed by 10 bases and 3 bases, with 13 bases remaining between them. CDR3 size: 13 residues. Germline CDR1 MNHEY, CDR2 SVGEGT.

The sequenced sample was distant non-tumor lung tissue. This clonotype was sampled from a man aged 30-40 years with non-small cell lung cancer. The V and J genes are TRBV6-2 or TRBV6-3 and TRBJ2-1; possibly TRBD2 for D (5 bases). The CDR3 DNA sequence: TGTGCCATGAGTTACCGGGGCTACAATGAGCAGTTCTTC. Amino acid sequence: CAMSYRGYNEQFF.